These 11 T cell receptor beta chains share one sample of origin, sequenced in a study of control samples from healthy donors and cancer patients. TCRdb's table, derived via immunoSEQ multiplex PCR, lists solely in-frame clones and lacks some. The data contain roughly 51,000 clones, roughly 87% of them singletons. Sequencing used PBMCs. The source is a man aged 40-49 years with colorectal cancer.

The chain is built from TRBV6-5 and TRBJ1-1; D is possibly TRBD1 (5 bases). Germline CDR1 MNHEY, CDR2 SVGAGI. The CDR3 has 13 residues. The V end lost 6 bases, the J end lost 3 bases, and 11 bases lay between the germline ends. CDR3 region: CASRVQGYTEAFF. CDR3 DNA sequence: TGTGCCAGCAGGGTCCAGGGTTACACTGAAGCTTTCTTT.

A few counts support this clone. The chain is built from TRBV5-4 and TRBJ1-6, with 7 bases fitting TRBD1. This CDR3 is built from 14 residues. J lost 14 bases, V lost 4 bases, and 12 bases had no gene match. CDR1 is SGHNT and CDR2 is YYREEE in the germline V gene (reference sequence). CDR3: CASSPGQRDVTLHF. As DNA, the CDR3 is TGTGCCAGCAGCCCGGGACAGAGGGATGTCACCCTCCACTTT.

J is TRBJ2-2 and V is TRBV10-3, with 7 bases lining up with TRBD1. CDR1 is ENHRY and CDR2 is SYGVKD in the germline V gene. Trimming took 3 bases from V and 1 from J; bases not matched to a gene: 5. There are 16 residues in the CDR3. The chain's CDR3 is CAISDLRDRNTGELFF. The CDR3 nucleotides are TGTGCCATCAGTGACCTCCGGGACAGGAACACCGGGGAGCTGTTTTTT.

The rearrangement uses TRBV28 and TRBJ2-7, with 8 bases aligning to TRBD1. The V gene end was trimmed by 2 bases and the J gene end by 2 bases; junction bases not matched to a gene: 5. The germline V gene encodes CDR1 MDHEN and CDR2 SYDVKM. This CDR3 is 15 amino acids long. The CDR3 region is CASSLAWTGPYEQYF. CDR3 DNA sequence: TGTGCCAGCAGTTTAGCCTGGACAGGGCCCTACGAGCAGTACTTC.

This chain uses TRBV6-1 with TRBJ2-3; 12 bases are shared with TRBD2. Germline assignment: CDR1 MNHNS and CDR2 SASEGT. CDR3 length: 15 amino acids. J gave up 4 bases and V 2 bases, and 1 base lay outside the gene matches. The CDR3 is CASSELAGGPDTQYF. The CDR3 DNA reads as TGTGCCAGCAGTGAACTAGCGGGAGGGCCAGATACGCAGTATTTT.

The chain couples TRBV4-1 to TRBJ2-3; D is unresolved. V gave up 2 bases and J gave up 4 bases, with 10 bases separating them. The CDR3 is made up of 14 amino acids. CDR1 MGHRA and CDR2 YSYEKL come from the germline V gene. The DNA of the CDR3 is TGCGCCAGCAGCCAACTAGGTCGGGCAGATACGCAGTATTTT. Amino acid sequence: CASSQLGRADTQYF.

V usage is TRBV28 and J usage is TRBJ1-5, with D perhaps TRBD1 (6 bases). CDR1 is MDHEN, CDR2 SYDVKM, per germline. V lost 6 bases and J lost 6, with 15 bases in between. This CDR3 region has 14 residues. The CDR3 spells CASRAWGAGQPQHF. In DNA form, the CDR3 reads TGTGCCAGCAGGGCGTGGGGGGCAGGTCAGCCCCAGCATTTT.

The V and J genes are TRBV10-1 and TRBJ2-2, with D tentatively TRBD1 (6 bases). The CDR3 sequence is 16 residues long. The germline V gene encodes CDR1 WNHNN and CDR2 SYGVQD (reference sequence). V was clipped by 0 bases and J by 6 bases, with 14 bases between them. The CDR3 sequence: CASSESMGAKAGELFF. The CDR3 coding sequence is TGCGCCAGCAGTGAGTCGATGGGGGCGAAGGCCGGGGAGCTGTTTTTT.

This chain connects TRBV30 to TRBJ1-4, with D unclear. The germline V gene encodes CDR1 GTSNPN and CDR2 SVGIG (reference sequence). The CDR3 has 12 residues. The V gene lost 5 bases and the J gene lost 4 bases, with 8 bases spanning the gap. This CDR3 is CAWGGGNEKLFF. CDR3 sequence (DNA): TGTGCCTGGGGCGGAGGTAATGAAAAACTGTTTTTT.

The gene calls are TRBV4-2 and TRBJ2-7; D is undetermined. The V gene lost 2 bases and the J gene lost 4 bases, with 12 bases spanning the gap. The CDR3 is 14 amino acids. Germline V gene sequence: CDR1 LGHNA, CDR2 YNFKEQ. This CDR3 reads CASSQNGPGYEQYF. The CDR3 bases are TGTGCCAGCAGCCAAAACGGGCCCGGGTACGAGCAGTACTTC.

The rearrangement links TRBV11-3 to TRBJ2-1; 12 bases are a match to TRBD2. CDR1 and CDR2 (germline): SGHNT, YENEEA. V lost 1 base and J lost 12; bases outside the gene matches: 10. The CDR3 sequence is 16 residues long. The CDR3 DNA is TGTGCCAGCAGCTTAGGGCTAGCGGGAGGGTCGACGGTGCAGTTCTTC. Translated: CASSLGLAGGSTVQFF.